This passage covers 7 T cell receptor beta chains from one sample sequenced in a study of cytomegalovirus exposure and HLA in healthy donors. A multiplex PCR was run with 60 Vbeta primers and 13 Jbeta primers. Sequencing used immunoSEQ multiplex PCR; TCRdb keeps in-frame clones, though not all of them. Of roughly 110,000 clones listed, approximately 71% were seen once; the top ten hold about 2.5%. The sample taken for sequencing was PBMCs. These receptors all stem from a man aged 40-49 years in good health and CMV-seronegative.

The CDR3 loop is CASSRTGTYNSPLHF. Here the CDR3 DNA reads TGTGCCAGCAGCCGGACAGGGACCTATAATTCACCCCTCCACTTT. The genes are TRBV6-4 and TRBJ1-6, with 8 nucleotides matching TRBD1. Per the germline V gene, CDR1 is MRHNA and CDR2 is SNTAGT. V dropped 6 bases and J dropped 2; count of bases not matched to a gene: 3. The CDR3 runs 15 residues.

The V and J genes are TRBV12-5 and TRBJ2-5; 9 bases line up with TRBD1. This CDR3 comprises 15 residues. Per germline, CDR1 LGHNT and CDR2 FRNRAP. The V segment lost 4 bases and the J segment 1 base; nucleotides outside the gene matches: 4. This CDR3 is CASGSGQGIQETQYF. The DNA for the CDR3 is TGTGCTAGTGGTTCCGGACAGGGGATCCAAGAGACCCAGTACTTC.

This clone was seen just once. The chain recombines TRBV2 with TRBJ2-7, with 13 bases lining up with TRBD2. Germline trimming cut 4 bases from V and 2 bases from J; bases unmatched to any gene: 2. This CDR3 is built from 15 residues. Germline CDR1 is SNHLY and CDR2 is FYNNEI. This CDR3 reads CASSVGTSGAYEQYF. The CDR3 DNA follows: TGTGCCAGCAGTGTGGGGACTAGCGGGGCCTACGAGCAGTACTTC.

This chain joins TRBV5-6 and TRBJ1-4, with D possibly matching TRBD1 (6 bases). The V end was cut by 3 bases, the J end by 5 bases, with 17 bases between. CDR1 and CDR2 from the germline V gene are SGHDT and YYEEEE. This CDR3 is 16 amino acids long. The CDR3 DNA sequence: TGTGCCAGCAGCTCTTACCGGACAGAGAGAAATGAAAAACTGTTTTTT. Translating gives CASSSYRTERNEKLFF.

This chain joins TRBV11-2 and TRBJ2-1, with D perhaps matching TRBD1 (6 bases). Trimming removed 5 bases from V and 3 bases from J, with 17 bases in between. CDR1 is SGHAT and CDR2 is FQNNGV in the germline V gene. The CDR3 has 16 amino acids. CDR3 DNA: TGTGCCAGCAGCCCTGTATGGGGGCTGGGCTACAATGAGCAGTTCTTC. Its translation is CASSPVWGLGYNEQFF.

The chain has TRBV7-8 and TRBJ2-3; 9 positions agree with TRBD1. Germline trimming cut 6 bases from V and 5 bases from J; bases unmatched to any gene: 9. The CDR3 spans 15 residues. Germline V CDR1 and CDR2: SGHVS, FQNEAQ. The chain's CDR3 is CASSQTGGIEDTQYF. CDR3 sequence (DNA): TGTGCCAGCAGTCAGACAGGGGGAATAGAAGATACGCAGTATTTT.

The chain is built from TRBV5-1 and TRBJ2-7; 7 bases align to TRBD1. Per germline, CDR1 SGHRS and CDR2 YFSETQ. CDR3 size: 14 residues. The V and J ends lost 0 bases and 0 bases, in that order; junction bases with no gene match: 0. CDR3 in amino acids: CASSLGDSSYEQYF. The CDR3 nucleotides are TGCGCCAGCAGCTTGGGGGACAGCTCCTACGAGCAGTACTTC.